The sequence of this T cell receptor (beta chain) was determined in a study of shared clonotypes between healthy human individuals. TCRdb's copy holds only in-frame clones and misses some; the assay was immunoSEQ multiplex PCR. The top ten clones hold more than 0.85% of a sample with about a million clones, about 80% of them seen once. Of note for this clone: As yet, its antigen is unknown.

There are 13 residues in the CDR3. Trimming removed 10 bases from V and 4 bases from J; junction bases left unmatched: 10. Germline V gene lookup returns CDR1 MDHEN and CDR2 SYDVKM. General study results and limits: Larger estimated richness was generally recorded for naive subsets relative to memory subsets. Sharing across four donors was highest in naive CD4 (approximately 5%) and lowest in memory CD8 (roughly 0.4%).

The chain is built from TRBV28 and TRBJ2-7; TRBD1 matches 7 bases. This receptor was obtained from a man aged 18 to 30 in good health. Some clones in this sample may be carry-over from other donors' samples. Sequenced sample: memory CD4+ T cells from PBMCs. Subset described: CD45RA-negative fraction. The CDR3 loop reads CATLGQSRYEQYF. CDR3 coding DNA: TGTGCCACCCTGGGACAGAGCCGGTACGAGCAGTACTTC.